This is a list of T cell receptor beta chains from one sample in a study of CD8+ T cells in alopecia areata. Libraries were prepared by immunoSEQ multiplex PCR; TCRdb keeps only in-frame clonotypes and omits some of them. The repertoire holds some 51,000 clones, with roughly 96% as singletons. Sequences were derived from CD8+ T cells sorted from blood, sampled at week 0. The receptors shown here come from a human donor with alopecia areata. Both conserved end residues are part of each CDR3. A D gene is named only where the DNA matches it firmly. Expanded clones get a size class; other rows say once, few or many, or leave the size out.

clone_size j_call d_call v_call cdr3_aa cdr3_nt
- TRBJ2-7 - TRBV5-4 CASSLAVDYEQYF TGTGCCAGCAGCTTGGCGGTAGACTACGAGCAGTACTTC
once TRBJ2-7 - TRBV27 CASSPGGVGAYEQYF TGTGCCAGCAGCCCAGGAGGTGTGGGGGCCTACGAGCAGTACTTC
- TRBJ1-2 TRBD1 TRBV5-1 CASSLTGTGDSYGYTF TGCGCCAGCAGCCTGACAGGTACCGGGGACAGCTATGGCTACACCTTC
- TRBJ2-7 TRBD1 TRBV5-1 CASSFRTGGLSYEQYF TGCGCCAGCAGCTTCAGGACAGGGGGCCTCTCCTACGAGCAGTACTTC
once TRBJ1-3 - TRBV6-6 CASSVGSGGSGNTIYF TGTGCCAGCAGCGTAGGGTCCGGGGGCTCTGGAAACACCATATATTTT
once TRBJ2-1 TRBD2 TRBV7-7 CASSLGGLANEQFF TGTGCTAGCAGCTTAGGGGGACTAGCTAATGAGCAGTTCTTC
once TRBJ2-1 - TRBV7-9 CASSLGGTYNEQFF TGTGCCAGCAGCCTAGGGGGGACCTACAATGAGCAGTTCTTC
- TRBJ2-1 TRBD1 TRBV7-6 CASSLETGTDFYNEQFF TGTGCCAGCAGCTTAGAAACCGGGACAGATTTCTACAATGAGCAGTTCTTC
- TRBJ2-1 - TRBV5-1 CASSPEHYEQFF TGCGCCAGCAGCCCCGAGCATTATGAGCAGTTCTTC
- TRBJ2-1 TRBD1 TRBV13 CASSLALGTGYNEQFF TGTGCCAGCAGCTTAGCCCTAGGGACAGGGTACAATGAGCAGTTCTTC
- TRBJ2-1 - TRBV6-5 CASGGSSNEQFF TGTGCCAGCGGGGGGTCCAGCAATGAGCAGTTCTTC
- TRBJ1-2 - TRBV4-3 CASSQLEGYYGYTF TGCGCCAGCAGCCAATTAGAAGGGTACTATGGCTACACCTTC
- TRBJ2-5 TRBD2 TRBV2 CASRTSGGAGETQYF TGTGCCAGCAGGACTAGCGGGGGGGCCGGTGAGACCCAGTACTTC
- TRBJ1-1 - TRBV10-3 CAIRRGPLNTEAFF TGTGCCATCCGGAGGGGCCCTTTGAACACTGAAGCTTTCTTT
- TRBJ2-3 - TRBV5-4 CASSYHTDTQYF TGTGCCAGCAGCTACCACACAGATACGCAGTATTTT
- TRBJ2-4 TRBD1 TRBV7-9 CASTQLGQGKNIQYF TGTGCCAGCACGCAGTTAGGACAGGGGAAGAACATTCAGTACTTC
- TRBJ1-1 - TRBV13 CASSSLFGTGRDTEAFF TGTGCCAGCAGCTCCCTTTTTGGGACGGGCCGGGATACTGAAGCTTTCTTT
few TRBJ2-3 TRBD2 TRBV5-4 CASSPGLALTDTQYF TGTGCCAGCAGCCCGGGACTAGCACTCACAGATACGCAGTATTTT
few TRBJ2-1 - TRBV6-4 CASSKETTNEQFF TGTGCCAGCAGCAAGGAAACGACCAATGAGCAGTTCTTC
- TRBJ1-1 - TRBV6-5 CASSSPGGRTEAFF TGTGCCAGCAGTTCCCCCGGGGGGCGGACTGAAGCTTTCTTT
- TRBJ2-1 - TRBV5-6 CASSLGQGHEQFF TGTGCCAGCAGCTTGGGCCAGGGGCATGAGCAGTTCTTC
- TRBJ2-7 TRBD2 TRBV27 CASSPLSGGSTYEQYF TGTGCCAGCAGTCCGCTAAGCGGGGGGTCCACCTACGAGCAGTACTTC
- TRBJ2-3 - TRBV7-3 CASSPWAAASGDTQYF TGTGCCAGCAGCCCTTGGGCAGCGGCCTCCGGGGATACGCAGTATTTT
- TRBJ2-7 TRBD2 TRBV4-1 CASSQGPGRESGQYF TGCGCCAGCAGCCAAGGTCCTGGGAGGGAGAGTGGGCAGTACTTC